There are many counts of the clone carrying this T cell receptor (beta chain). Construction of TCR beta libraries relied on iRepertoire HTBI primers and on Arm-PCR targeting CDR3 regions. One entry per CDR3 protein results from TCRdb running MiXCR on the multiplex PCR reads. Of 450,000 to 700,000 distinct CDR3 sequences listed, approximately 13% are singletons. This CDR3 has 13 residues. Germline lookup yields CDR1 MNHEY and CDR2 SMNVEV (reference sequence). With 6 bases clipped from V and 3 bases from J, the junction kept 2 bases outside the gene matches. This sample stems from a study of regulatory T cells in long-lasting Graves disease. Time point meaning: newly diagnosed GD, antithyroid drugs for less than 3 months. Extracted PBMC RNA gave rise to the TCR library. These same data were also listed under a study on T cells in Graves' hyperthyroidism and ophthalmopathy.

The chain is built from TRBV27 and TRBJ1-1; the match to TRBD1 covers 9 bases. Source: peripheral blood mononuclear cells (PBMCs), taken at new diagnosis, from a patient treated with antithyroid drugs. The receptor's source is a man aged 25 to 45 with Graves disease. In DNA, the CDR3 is TGTGCCAGCAGCCACAGGGGGCACACTGAAGCTTTCTTT. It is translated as CASSHRGHTEAFF.